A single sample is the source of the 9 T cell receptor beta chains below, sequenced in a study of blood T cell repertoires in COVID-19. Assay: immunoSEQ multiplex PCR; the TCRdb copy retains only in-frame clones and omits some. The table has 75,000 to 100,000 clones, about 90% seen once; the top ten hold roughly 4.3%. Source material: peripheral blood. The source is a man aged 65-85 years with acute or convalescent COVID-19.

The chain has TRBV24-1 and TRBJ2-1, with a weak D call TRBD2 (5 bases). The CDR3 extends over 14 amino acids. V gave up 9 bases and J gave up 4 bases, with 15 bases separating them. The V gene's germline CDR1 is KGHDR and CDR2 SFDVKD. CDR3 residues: CATEGIGLYNEQFF. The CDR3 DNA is TGTGCCACCGAGGGAATCGGGCTTTACAATGAGCAGTTCTTC.

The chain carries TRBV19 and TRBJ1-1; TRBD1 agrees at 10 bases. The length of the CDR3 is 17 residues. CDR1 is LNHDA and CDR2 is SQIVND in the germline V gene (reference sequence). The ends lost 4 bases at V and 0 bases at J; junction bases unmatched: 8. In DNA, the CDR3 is TGTGCCAGTAGTACAACGTCGGGACAGGGGATGAACACTGAAGCTTTCTTT. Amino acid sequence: CASSTTSGQGMNTEAFF.

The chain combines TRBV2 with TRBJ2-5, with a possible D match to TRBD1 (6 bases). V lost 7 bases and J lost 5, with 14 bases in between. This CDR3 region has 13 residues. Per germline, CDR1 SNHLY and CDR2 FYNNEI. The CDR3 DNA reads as TGTGCCAGCAAGACAGGAGGCGGGGAGACCCAGTACTTC. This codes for CASKTGGGETQYF. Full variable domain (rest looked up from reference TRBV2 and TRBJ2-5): EPEVTQTPSHQVTQMGQEVILRCVPISNHLYFYWYRQILGQKVEFLVSFYNNEISEKSEIFDDQFSVERPDGSNFTLKIRSTKLEDSAMYFCASKTGGGETQYFGPGTRLLVL.

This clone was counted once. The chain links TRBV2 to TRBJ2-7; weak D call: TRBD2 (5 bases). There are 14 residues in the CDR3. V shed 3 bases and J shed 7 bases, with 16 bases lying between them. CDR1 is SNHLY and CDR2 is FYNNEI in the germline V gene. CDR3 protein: CASSDRSREWEQYV. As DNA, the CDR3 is TGTGCCAGCAGTGACCGTAGCCGGGAATGGGAGCAGTACGTC.

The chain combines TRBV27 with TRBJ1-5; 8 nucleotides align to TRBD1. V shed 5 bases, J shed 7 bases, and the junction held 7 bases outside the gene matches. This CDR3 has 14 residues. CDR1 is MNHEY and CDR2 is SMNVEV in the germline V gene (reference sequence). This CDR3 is CASSLQGVGQPQHF. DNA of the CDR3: TGTGCCAGCAGTCTACAGGGGGTTGGCCAGCCCCAGCATTTT.

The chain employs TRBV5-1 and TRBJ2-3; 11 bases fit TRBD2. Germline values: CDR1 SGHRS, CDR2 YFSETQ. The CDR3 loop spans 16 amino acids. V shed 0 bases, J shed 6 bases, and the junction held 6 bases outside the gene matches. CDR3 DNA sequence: TGCGCCAGCAGCTTGGAGGTAGCGGGGGGGCCTGATACGCAGTATTTT. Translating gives CASSLEVAGGPDTQYF.

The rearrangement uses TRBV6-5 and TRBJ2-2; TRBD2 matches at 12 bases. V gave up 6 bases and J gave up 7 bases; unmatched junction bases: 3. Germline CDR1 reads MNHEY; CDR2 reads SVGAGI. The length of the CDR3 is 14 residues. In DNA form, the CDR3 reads TGTGCCAGCAGAGGACTAGCGGGGCACGGGGAGCTGTTTTTT. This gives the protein CASRGLAGHGELFF.

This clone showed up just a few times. CDR3 in DNA: TGTGCCACCCAATCCTACAGGAACACCGGGGAGCTGTTTTTT. It translates to CATQSYRNTGELFF. The chain has TRBV24-1 and TRBJ2-2; D is unresolved. Trimming took 9 bases from V and 1 from J, leaving 11 bases between them. Germline-derived CDR1 and CDR2 are KGHDR and SFDVKD. This CDR3 has 14 amino acids.

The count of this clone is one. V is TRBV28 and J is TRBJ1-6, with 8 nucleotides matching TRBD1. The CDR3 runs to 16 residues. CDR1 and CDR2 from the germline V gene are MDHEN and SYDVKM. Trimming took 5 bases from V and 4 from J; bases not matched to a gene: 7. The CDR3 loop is CASSATGEIYNSPLHF. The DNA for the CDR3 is TGTGCCAGCAGTGCGACAGGGGAAATTTATAATTCACCCCTCCACTTT.